This passage covers 31 T cell receptor beta chains from one sample sequenced in a study of shared T cell receptors in the human thymus. The protocol was immunoSEQ multiplex PCR, while the TCRdb copy is restricted to in-frame clones and leaves out a portion. This sample has 650,000 to 950,000 clones; 80% to 90% occur once, and the top ten carry about 0.011%. The same data also went into a second study, on human thymus T cells.

The sequenced sample consisted of thymocytes. The receptors here all came from a girl less than two years old with a congenital heart defect.

V is TRBV7-2 and J is TRBJ1-2; D ambiguous. Trimming took 5 bases from V and 3 from J, leaving 28 bases between them. This CDR3 has 19 residues. CDR1 is SGHTA, CDR2 FQGNSA, per germline. The CDR3 reads CASSHPLGGLPRSYYGYTF. The CDR3 DNA reads as TGTGCCAGCAGCCACCCCTTAGGAGGGCTCCCGCGTTCGTACTATGGCTACACCTTC.

This chain uses TRBV7-9 with TRBJ1-1, with D possibly matching TRBD1 (6 bases). CDR1 and CDR2 (germline): SEHNR, FQNEAQ (reference sequence). The V end was cut by 4 bases, the J end by 1 base, with 10 bases between. The CDR3 totals 14 residues. The DNA for the CDR3 is TGTGCCAGCAGCTCCGGACAGTCGAACACTGAAGCTTTCTTT. This translates into CASSSGQSNTEAFF.

The V gene is TRBV6-5, the J gene TRBJ2-5; 7 bases agree with TRBD1. The CDR3 spans 15 residues. The germline V gene has CDR1 MNHEY and CDR2 SVGAGI. The ends lost 5 bases at V and 1 base at J; junction bases unmatched: 7. The CDR3 DNA reads as TGTGCCAGCAGTCCCCTGTGGACAGGCCAAGAGACCCAGTACTTC. It encodes CASSPLWTGQETQYF.

The chain carries TRBV15 and TRBJ1-1; D perhaps matches TRBD1 (6 bases). The germline V and J ends were trimmed by 3 bases and 4 bases, with 18 bases remaining between them. CDR1 is LNHNV, CDR2 YYDKDF, per germline (reference sequence). The CDR3 length is 16 residues. This CDR3 reads CATSRAARDITTEAFF. CDR3 in DNA: TGTGCCACCAGCAGGGCGGCCCGGGACATTACCACTGAAGCTTTCTTT. Using reference TRBV15 and TRBJ1-1 for the parts outside the CDR3, the full variable domain is DAMVIQNPRYQVTQFGKPVTLSCSQTLNHNVMYWYQQKSSQAPKLLFHYYDKDFNNEADTPDNFQSRRPNTSFCFLDIRSPGLGDTAMYLCATSRAARDITTEAFFGQGTRLTVV.

This chain links TRBV19 with TRBJ1-5; a weak D match, TRBD1 (6 bases). The ends were cut back, 4 bases at V and 7 bases at J, with 23 bases in the middle. CDR1 and CDR2 from the germline V gene are LNHDA and SQIVND (reference sequence). The CDR3 runs 17 residues. CDR3 protein: CASSKNTGNRPNQPQHF. The CDR3 region has the DNA TGTGCCAGTAGTAAGAATACAGGGAATCGACCCAACCAGCCCCAGCATTTT.

This chain links TRBV19 with TRBJ2-1, with 9 nucleotides matching TRBD2. V was clipped by 10 bases and J by 4 bases; unmatched bases: 8. CDR3 length equals 14 residues. CDR1 and CDR2 (germline): LNHDA, SQIVND (reference sequence). CDR3 sequence reads: CATLGTSLYNEQFF. CDR3 nucleotide sequence: TGTGCCACCTTGGGGACTAGCCTTTACAATGAGCAGTTCTTC.

CDR3 amino acids: CASSQEGGQNSPLHF. The CDR3 nucleotides are TGTGCCAGCAGCCAAGAGGGGGGGCAGAATTCACCCCTCCACTTT. The V gene is TRBV14, the J gene TRBJ1-6; D is possibly TRBD1 (6 bases). CDR3 length: 15 residues. Germline-derived CDR1 and CDR2 are SGHDN and FVKESK. Trimming took off 0 bases at V and 7 bases at J, with 10 bases between the two ends.

The rearrangement links TRBV7-9 to TRBJ2-4, with 9 bases aligning to TRBD2. Germline V CDR1 and CDR2: SEHNR, FQNEAQ (reference sequence). V shed 5 bases, J shed 0 bases, and the junction held 8 bases outside the gene matches. The CDR3 loop spans 17 amino acids. The CDR3 loop reads CASSPTGRGGAKNIQYF. For the CDR3, the DNA is TGTGCCAGCAGCCCCACCGGGCGGGGGGGAGCCAAAAACATTCAGTACTTC.

This clone has a single count. The chain links TRBV5-4 to TRBJ1-2, with a weak D call TRBD1 (6 bases). The CDR3 contains 16 residues. The V end lost 2 bases, the J end lost 3 bases, and 17 bases lay between the germline ends. Germline values: CDR1 SGHNT, CDR2 YYREEE (reference sequence). The CDR3, as DNA: TGTGCCAGCAGCTTCTCCTACCCACAGGGAGACTATGGCTACACCTTC. It codes for CASSFSYPQGDYGYTF. Based on the CDR3 plus reference TRBV5-4 and TRBJ1-2, the full variable domain is ETGVTQSPTHLIKTRGQQVTLRCSSQSGHNTVSWYQQALGQGPQFIFQYYREEENGRGNFPPRFSGLQFPNYSSELNVNALELDDSALYLCASSFSYPQGDYGYTFGSGTRLTVV.

The J gene is TRBJ1-2, the V gene TRBV27; D is unclear. CDR1 is MNHEY and CDR2 is SMNVEV in the germline V gene (reference sequence). The CDR3 consists of 15 residues. The ends were cut back, 2 bases at V and 4 bases at J, with 14 bases in the middle. CDR3 sequence reads: CASSLRRPSFYGYTF. CDR3 nucleotides: TGTGCCAGCAGTTTAAGGAGGCCGAGCTTCTATGGCTACACCTTC.

This clone was seen once. The gene calls are TRBV11-2 and TRBJ2-2, with D uncertain. The CDR3 length is 12 residues. Trimming shortened V by 7 bases and J by 7 bases, and 10 bases separated the two germline ends. The V gene's germline CDR1 is SGHAT and CDR2 FQNNGV. The CDR3 reads CASIALGGELFF. DNA of the CDR3: TGTGCCAGCATCGCTCTCGGCGGGGAGCTGTTTTTT.

This clone was found once. The chain combines TRBV6-4 with TRBJ1-2, with D perhaps matching TRBD1 (6 bases). CDR3 size: 13 residues. Trimming pared 2 bases from V and 8 bases from J, leaving 12 bases between. Germline CDR1 reads MRHNA; CDR2 reads SNTAGT. This CDR3 is CASSDPQGPGYTF. The CDR3 DNA is TGTGCCAGCAGTGACCCGCAGGGGCCGGGCTACACCTTC.

This chain links TRBV15 with TRBJ1-1, with 8 nucleotides matching TRBD1. Losses at the gene ends were 0 bases for V and 8 bases for J; bases not matched to a gene: 17. CDR3 size: 18 residues. CDR1 is LNHNV and CDR2 is YYDKDF in the germline V gene (reference sequence). In DNA, the CDR3 is TGTGCCACCAGCAGAGATTATAATCGGTTCCTCAGGGGGCCCGAAGCTTTCTTT. It translates to CATSRDYNRFLRGPEAFF.

The rearrangement joins TRBV27 to TRBJ2-7; 10 nucleotides agree with TRBD1. This CDR3 has 14 amino acids. Germline trimming cut 5 bases from V and 3 bases from J; bases unmatched to any gene: 4. Germline lookup yields CDR1 MNHEY and CDR2 SMNVEV (reference sequence). The CDR3 region is CASSPGDRGYEQYF. The CDR3 coding sequence is TGTGCCAGCAGTCCGGGGGACAGGGGCTACGAGCAGTACTTC.

A word on this clone: Other DNA sequences of this sample code for an identical CDR3. This chain joins TRBV27 and TRBJ1-6; unclear D gene. In germline, CDR1 is MNHEY, CDR2 SMNVEV (reference sequence). This CDR3 contains 15 residues. The ends were cut back, 6 bases at V and 9 bases at J, with 18 bases in the middle. DNA of the CDR3: TGTGCCAGCAGCCCAGTGGTGAGGTTTGCTTCACCCCTCCACTTT. Encoded protein: CASSPVVRFASPLHF.

The rearrangement links TRBV29-1 to TRBJ2-7; no reliable D call. The germline V and J ends were trimmed by 4 bases and 6 bases, with 10 bases remaining between them. This CDR3 is 11 amino acids long. CDR1 and CDR2 from the germline V gene are SQVTM and ANQGSEA. The CDR3 nucleotides read TGCAGCGTTGTTTCAGGTCGCGAGCAGTACTTC. Translated: CSVVSGREQYF.

This clone was seen a handful of times. This chain connects TRBV4-2 to TRBJ1-2, with TRBD1 as a possible D gene (5 bases). This CDR3 is built from 20 residues. Trimming took off 0 bases at V and 3 bases at J, with 26 bases between the two ends. Germline assignment: CDR1 LGHNA and CDR2 YNFKEQ. The CDR3 nucleotides are TGTGCCAGCAGCCAAGATGTGGGGCGACCATCACGACCTGGCCACTATGGCTACACCTTC. This encodes CASSQDVGRPSRPGHYGYTF.

The rearrangement joins TRBV4-3 to TRBJ2-2; D is perhaps TRBD1 (6 bases). Trimming removed 3 bases from V and 2 bases from J, with 16 bases in between. CDR1 and CDR2 (germline): LGHNA, YSLEER. The CDR3 contains 17 residues. The CDR3 sequence is CASSQARQDVNTGELFF. The CDR3 nucleotides read TGCGCCAGCAGCCAGGCCCGACAGGACGTAAACACCGGGGAGCTGTTTTTT.

J is TRBJ2-2 and V is TRBV28; no reliable D call. The CDR3 has 15 amino acids. Per germline, CDR1 MDHEN and CDR2 SYDVKM. V lost 10 bases and J 2 bases, leaving 17 bases between the germline ends. The DNA of the CDR3 is TGTGCCACCACGATGACTCCACAAAACACCGGGGAGCTGTTTTTT. This codes for CATTMTPQNTGELFF.

The rearrangement uses TRBV5-4 and TRBJ2-1; 9 bases fit TRBD2. CDR3 length: 16 amino acids. J gave up 8 bases and V 5 bases, and 14 bases lay outside the gene matches. CDR1 SGHNT and CDR2 YYREEE come from the germline V gene (reference sequence). DNA for the CDR3: TGTGCCAGCAGTCAACTACAGCGGGGGGATAGGTATGAGCAGTTCTTC. It specifies CASSQLQRGDRYEQFF.

V gene TRBV19 combines with J gene TRBJ1-1; D uncertain. Trimming left V 7 bases short and J 2 bases short, with 14 bases between. CDR1 is LNHDA, CDR2 SQIVND, per germline (reference sequence). This CDR3 is 14 amino acids long. CDR3 loop: CASTSRLGNTEAFF. The CDR3, as DNA: TGTGCCAGTACCAGTCGCCTGGGCAACACTGAAGCTTTCTTT.

This chain joins TRBV10-3 and TRBJ1-5, with D uncertain. Trimming shortened V by 0 bases and J by 5 bases, and 14 bases separated the two germline ends. The germline CDR1 and CDR2 sequences are ENHRY and SYGVKD. CDR3 size: 16 residues. The CDR3 bases are TGTGCCATCAGTGAGTCGAAGCCCGGTCTTTATCAGCCCCAGCATTTT. Protein: CAISESKPGLYQPQHF.

In its sample, this clone was seen a few times. For the CDR3, the DNA is TGTGCCAGCAGTTTTACTACAGGGGATGCTGAAGCTTTCTTT. Residues: CASSFTTGDAEAFF. J is TRBJ1-1 and V is TRBV5-5, with TRBD1 identical over 7 bases. Per germline, CDR1 SGHKS and CDR2 YYEKEE (reference sequence). V lost 5 bases to trimming and J lost 6 bases; unmatched junction nucleotides: 10. The CDR3 is 14 residues long. Looking up the rest from reference TRBV5-5 and TRBJ1-1 gives the full variable domain: DAGVTQSPTHLIKTRGQQVTLRCSPISGHKSVSWYQQVLGQGPQFIFQYYEKEERGRGNFPDRFSARQFPNYSSELNVNALLLGDSALYLCASSFTTGDAEAFFGQGTRLTVV.

V gene TRBV27 combines with J gene TRBJ2-7; 8 positions match TRBD2. Germline lookup yields CDR1 MNHEY and CDR2 SMNVEV (reference sequence). This CDR3 is built from 16 residues. With V trimmed by 0 bases and J by 9 bases, 13 bases remained unmatched. The CDR3 region is CASSLSGGASIQGQYF. The CDR3 nucleotides are TGTGCCAGCAGTTTATCCGGGGGGGCGTCGATCCAGGGGCAGTACTTC.

The CDR3 region is CASSPPWQGRFLNYGYTF. The CDR3 DNA sequence: TGTGCCAGCTCACCACCCTGGCAGGGAAGGTTCCTTAACTATGGCTACACCTTC. The chain is built from TRBV18 and TRBJ1-2; D is perhaps TRBD1 (5 bases). CDR1 is KGHSH and CDR2 is LQKENI in the germline V gene. Trimming stripped 0 bases from V and 1 base from J, with 18 bases between. The length of the CDR3 is 18 residues.

This clone appeared once. The chain uses TRBV5-5 and TRBJ2-3; D is possibly TRBD2 (7 bases). There are 17 residues in the CDR3. V was pared by 6 bases and J by 2 bases, with 22 bases between. Looked up from germline, CDR1 is SGHKS and CDR2 is YYEKEE (reference sequence). The CDR3 nucleotides read TGTGCCAGCACCCACCCCCCCCCGGGGGGCCACACAGATACGCAGTATTTT. This encodes CASTHPPPGGHTDTQYF.

The chain joins TRBV7-3 to TRBJ2-3; 8 bases are a match to TRBD2. Germline assignment: CDR1 SGHTA and CDR2 FQGTGA. This CDR3 region has 15 residues. Unmatched junction bases numbered 7, after V lost 4 bases and J lost 4 bases. The CDR3 protein is CASSSRGGGADTQYF. The CDR3 DNA sequence: TGTGCCAGCAGCTCACGGGGGGGCGGCGCAGATACGCAGTATTTT.

V and J are TRBV5-8 and TRBJ1-2, with 7 bases fitting TRBD1. Germline V CDR1 and CDR2: SGHTS, YDEGEE. This CDR3 comprises 15 residues. V lost 5 bases to trimming and J lost 2 bases; unmatched junction nucleotides: 9. The CDR3 here is CASRHIQGRNYGYTF. CDR3 DNA sequence: TGTGCCAGCAGGCATATACAGGGGAGGAACTATGGCTACACCTTC.

The chain joins TRBV7-2 to TRBJ1-2; TRBD1 matches 7 bases. In germline, CDR1 is SGHTA, CDR2 FQGNSA. This CDR3 region has 17 residues. The trim removed 0 bases at V and 4 bases at J, leaving 11 bases unmatched. CDR3 sequence reads: CASSLARTGCVFYGYTF. CDR3 bases: TGTGCCAGCAGCTTAGCCCGGACAGGTTGTGTATTCTATGGCTACACCTTC.

The chain links TRBV2 to TRBJ1-2; D unresolved. The CDR3 is 13 residues long. The germline V gene has CDR1 SNHLY and CDR2 FYNNEI. V was pared by 5 bases and J by 0 bases, with 7 bases between. CDR3 in DNA: TGTGCCAGCAGTCGCACTGCTAACTATGGCTACACCTTC. It is translated as CASSRTANYGYTF.

This clone has just a few counts. V and J are TRBV27 and TRBJ1-4, with a tentative D call TRBD1 (6 bases). The CDR3 sequence is 17 residues long. Germline CDR1 MNHEY, CDR2 SMNVEV (reference sequence). V lost 5 bases to trimming and J lost 8 bases, with 24 bases between them. CDR3 protein: CASSPFGQPRGFEKLFF. CDR3 bases: TGTGCCAGCAGTCCTTTTGGGCAGCCCAGGGGCTTCGAAAAACTGTTTTTT.